Sequencing of this T cell receptor (beta chain) was carried out in a study of Tregs in tolerant kidney transplant recipients. Sequencing used immunoSEQ multiplex PCR; TCRdb keeps in-frame clones, though not all of them. The repertoire shows over 45,000 clones; the top ten hold around 0.91%. Germline CDR1 reads KGHSH; CDR2 reads LQKENI. The CDR3 runs 14 residues. The V gene lost 3 bases and the J gene lost 8 bases, with 13 bases spanning the gap. Of note for this clone: Its matching antigen is unknown. The missing CDR3 end, 3 residues past where the read stops, is filled in from the germline J gene.

Study findings and constraints: Findings come from small patient numbers and require larger validation.

The chain combines TRBV18 with TRBJ1-4, with a tentative D call TRBD1 (5 bases). Source: CD4+ T cells from blood, taken before the transplant. The clonotype originates from a human donor who received a combined kidney and bone marrow transplant. The CDR3: CASSPQGIDEKLFF. The CDR3 DNA, read in part, is TGTGCCAGCTCACCCCAGGGAATTGACGAAAAA.